This TCR beta chain originates from a study of shared clonotypes between healthy human individuals (TCRdb year 2020). Context from the whole study: The cohort included three men and a couple of women between 18 and 49 years of age. To increase sequencing depth and limit assay-specific biases, TCR repertoire library preparation and sequencing were carried out by different laboratories using diverse techniques. Each donor's leukapheresis produced roughly between about 0.85 and 10 billion PBMCs. The study deeply sequenced blood TCR repertoires of about five healthy adults to estimate repertoire size and the extent of clonotype sharing between individuals. For each donor, CD4 naive and CD4 memory were each given three plates, CD8 naive was given two plates, and CD8 memory was given one plate. Points the paper makes about the study in general: Incomplete sequencing was indicated by rarefaction of sorted-subset datasets, despite the large sequencing depth. Sharing across several donors was observed for roughly 5% of naive CD4, less than 4% of naive CD8, over 2% of memory CD4, and roughly 0.4% of memory CD8 clonotypes. The genetic and exposure-history diversity represented was limited by the small number of donors. Larger estimated clonotype richness was generally found for naive subsets than for memory subsets. Clonotypes shared by all four sorted-subset donors showed higher generation probabilities than non-shared clonotypes. Pairwise subsampling led to the expectation that sequencing depth would affect the degree of clonotype sharing among donors. Sampling was restricted to blood, and TCR repertoires in tissues likely differ from the TCR repertoires found in blood.

This clone was seen ten or more times. No cognate antigen has been identified for it. Base qualities are not recorded, but no much larger clone differs from it by a single base. For the CD8 naive samples, CD45RO-negative cells were positively selected for CCR7, yielding a CD45RA+CCR7+ population from which TemRA cells were excluded. Healthy HIV-negative adults with no recently reported acute infections or vaccinations were included as donors. Every donor was a Caucasian adult residing in Nashville, Tennessee, USA. Blood was obtained by leukapheresis, after which PBMCs were separated by Ficoll-Histopaque density gradient centrifugation and cryopreserved in liquid nitrogen vapor phase. Analytical flow cytometry was used to check the purity and quantity of each magnetically sorted T cell population. Genomic DNA was isolated from every sorted fraction and measured by UV absorbance on a Nanodrop 2000c.

Using the deep immunoSEQ assay, multiplex PCR amplified TCR CDR3 regions from genomic DNA. Extracted genomic DNA from each cell subset was distributed evenly across all wells of several immunoSEQ 96-well plates, and each plate was treated as a replicate. For sorted subsets, each replicate PCR was loaded with around 220 ng genomic DNA, equivalent to about 30,000 T cell genomes. The purified libraries were quantified using a Qubit 3.0 fluorometer, sized with a Bioanalyzer 2100, and then quantified again using the KAPA Library Quantification kit. Every immunoSEQ 96-well plate was sequenced on a separate single-read 150-cycle Illumina NextSeq 550 flow cell. Under the source paper's analysis protocol: Because the immunoSEQ output included only junctional sequences and no quality scores, the filtering could not be the same as the filtering used for full-length reads. To assign V/J genes and CDR3, sequences were annotated against IMGT germline references using PyIR, a Python wrapper for IgBLAST v1.9. Reads with weak V/J assignments (E-value above 1e-6), missing CDR3, stop codons, out-of-frame junctions, or ambiguous translated residues were removed. V3J clonotypes were defined as sequences sharing the same inferred V gene, J gene, and CDR3 amino acid sequence. Percentage overlap between repertoires was calculated by dividing the number of shared unique clonotypes by the size of the smaller repertoire. RTK rarefaction, the Chao1 estimator, and Recon v2.1 estimates of unobserved clonotypes were used to assess repertoire richness. For all TCRbeta clonotypes obtained by the gDNA method from a handful of donors, generation probabilities were computed with OLGA. TCRdb took this table from immuneACCESS and kept in-frame rearrangements with V and J called. Such tables lack part of the clones; where checked against another copy, unresolved V genes explain under half of the gap, and the rest is unexplained. Clonal size and the V and J genes are those of that table, whereas D and trimming came from the DNA. Counted in this sample were over 800,000 clones; 85% to 95% of them appeared once. In total, the top ten clones hold approximately 25% of the sample.

The CDR3 contains 14 residues, cysteine and phenylalanine counted. The sequence is cut down to CDR3 DNA, 42 bases in frame from base 1. The germline ends are 9 bases apart after V is trimmed by 2 bases and J by 2 bases. The germline V gene (reference sequence) sets CDR1 to MNHEY and CDR2 to SMNVEV. The chain uses TRBV27 and TRBJ2-5; no D gene can be assigned with confidence. The sequence was collected from a man under 40 in good health. Sequencing input: naive CD8+ T cells sorted from blood. The meaning of the sample's cell subset or site label: CD45RA+CCR7+. The bases read TGTGCCAGCAGTTTACTAGGGTTTCAAGAGACCCAGTACTTC. Its coded protein is CASSLLGFQETQYF.